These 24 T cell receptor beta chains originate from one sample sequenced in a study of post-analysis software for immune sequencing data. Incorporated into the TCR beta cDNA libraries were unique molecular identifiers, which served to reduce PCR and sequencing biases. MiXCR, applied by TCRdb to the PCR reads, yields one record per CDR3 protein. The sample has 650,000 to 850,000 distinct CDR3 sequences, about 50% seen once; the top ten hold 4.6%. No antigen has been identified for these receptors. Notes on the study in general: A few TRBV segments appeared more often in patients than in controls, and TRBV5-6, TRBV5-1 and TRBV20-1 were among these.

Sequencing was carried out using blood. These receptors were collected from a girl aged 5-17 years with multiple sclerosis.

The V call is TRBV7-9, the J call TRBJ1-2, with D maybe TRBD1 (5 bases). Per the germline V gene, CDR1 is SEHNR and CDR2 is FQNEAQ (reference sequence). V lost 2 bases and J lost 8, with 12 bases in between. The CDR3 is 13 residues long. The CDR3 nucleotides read TGTGCCAGCAGCTTATGGGACGGCCGGGGCTACACCTTC. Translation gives CASSLWDGRGYTF.

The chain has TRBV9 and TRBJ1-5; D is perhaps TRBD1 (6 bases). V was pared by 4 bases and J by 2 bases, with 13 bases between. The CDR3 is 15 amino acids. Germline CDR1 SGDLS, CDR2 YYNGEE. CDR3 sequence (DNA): TGTGCCAGCAGCTCCGACGGGGGCGGCAATCAGCCCCAGCATTTT. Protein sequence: CASSSDGGGNQPQHF.

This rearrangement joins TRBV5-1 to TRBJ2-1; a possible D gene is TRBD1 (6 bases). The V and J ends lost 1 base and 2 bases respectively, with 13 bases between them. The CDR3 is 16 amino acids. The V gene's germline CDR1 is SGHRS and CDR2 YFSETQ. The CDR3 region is CASSLLRQGPYNEQFF. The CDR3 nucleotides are TGCGCCAGCAGCTTGCTCCGGCAGGGGCCCTACAATGAGCAGTTCTTC.

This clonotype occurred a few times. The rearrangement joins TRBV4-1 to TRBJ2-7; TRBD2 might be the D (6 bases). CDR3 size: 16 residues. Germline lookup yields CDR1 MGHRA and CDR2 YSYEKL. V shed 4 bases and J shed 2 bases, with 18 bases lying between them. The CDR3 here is CASSPRVTGGAYEQYF. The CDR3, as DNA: TGCGCCAGCAGCCCCCGAGTCACTGGCGGGGCCTACGAGCAGTACTTC.

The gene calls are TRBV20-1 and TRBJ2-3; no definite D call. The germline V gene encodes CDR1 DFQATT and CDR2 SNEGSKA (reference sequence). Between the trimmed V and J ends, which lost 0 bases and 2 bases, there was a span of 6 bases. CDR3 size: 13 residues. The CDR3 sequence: CSAREVYTDTQYF. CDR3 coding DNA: TGCAGTGCTAGAGAGGTCTACACAGATACGCAGTATTTT.

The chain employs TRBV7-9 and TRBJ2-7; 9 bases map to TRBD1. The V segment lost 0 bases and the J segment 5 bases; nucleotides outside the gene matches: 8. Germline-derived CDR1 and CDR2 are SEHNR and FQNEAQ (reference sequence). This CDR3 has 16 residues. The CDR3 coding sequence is TGTGCCAGCAGCTTAGCGCTCGCACAGGGGGCCAACGAGCAGTACTTC. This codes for CASSLALAQGANEQYF.

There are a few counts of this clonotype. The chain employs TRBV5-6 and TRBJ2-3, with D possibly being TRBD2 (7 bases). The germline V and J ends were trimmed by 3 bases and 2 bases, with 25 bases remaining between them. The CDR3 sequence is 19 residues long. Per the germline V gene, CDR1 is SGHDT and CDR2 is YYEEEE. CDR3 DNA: TGTGCCAGCAGCTCGCCCCGTGAGGGCGGCGGGGGCAACACAGATACGCAGTATTTT. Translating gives CASSSPREGGGGNTDTQYF.

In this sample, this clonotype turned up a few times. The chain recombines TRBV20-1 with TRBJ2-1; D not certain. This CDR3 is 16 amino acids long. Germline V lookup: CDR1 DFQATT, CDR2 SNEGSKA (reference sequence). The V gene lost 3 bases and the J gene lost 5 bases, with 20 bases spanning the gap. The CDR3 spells CSASNLHGSRNNEQFF. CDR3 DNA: TGCAGTGCTAGTAACCTCCATGGTAGCCGAAACAATGAGCAGTTCTTC.

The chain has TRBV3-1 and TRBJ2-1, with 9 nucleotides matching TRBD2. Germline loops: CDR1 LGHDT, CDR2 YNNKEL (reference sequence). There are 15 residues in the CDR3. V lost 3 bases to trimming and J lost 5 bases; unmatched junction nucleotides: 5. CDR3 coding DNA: TGTGCCAGCAGCCAGGGGACTAGCAGACACAATGAGCAGTTCTTC. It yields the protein CASSQGTSRHNEQFF.

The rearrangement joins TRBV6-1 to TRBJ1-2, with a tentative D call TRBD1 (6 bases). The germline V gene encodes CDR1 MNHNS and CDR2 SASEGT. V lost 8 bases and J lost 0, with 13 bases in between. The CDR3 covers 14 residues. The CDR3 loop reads CASDSGTTNYGYTF. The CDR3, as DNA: TGTGCCAGCGATTCCGGGACAACTAACTATGGCTACACCTTC.

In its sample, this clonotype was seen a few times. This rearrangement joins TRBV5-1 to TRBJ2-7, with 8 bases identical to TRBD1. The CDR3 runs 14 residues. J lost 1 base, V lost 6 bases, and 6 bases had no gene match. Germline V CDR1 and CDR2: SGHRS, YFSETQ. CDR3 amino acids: CASTDRTGSYEQYF. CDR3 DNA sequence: TGCGCCAGCACCGACCGGACAGGGTCCTACGAGCAGTACTTC.

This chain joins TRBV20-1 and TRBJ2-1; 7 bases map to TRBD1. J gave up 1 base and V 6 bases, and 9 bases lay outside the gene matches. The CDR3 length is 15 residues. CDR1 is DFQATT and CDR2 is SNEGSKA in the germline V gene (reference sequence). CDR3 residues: CSAPPGGNSYNEQFF. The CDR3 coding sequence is TGCAGTGCCCCGCCAGGGGGTAATTCCTACAATGAGCAGTTCTTC.

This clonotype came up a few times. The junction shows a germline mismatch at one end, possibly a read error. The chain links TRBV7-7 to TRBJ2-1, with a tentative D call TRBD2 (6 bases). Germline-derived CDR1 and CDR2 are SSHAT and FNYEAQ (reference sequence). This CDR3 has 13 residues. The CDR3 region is CASSTNPGDEQFF. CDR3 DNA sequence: TGTGCTAGCAGCACAAACCCGGGGGATGAGCAGTTCTTC.

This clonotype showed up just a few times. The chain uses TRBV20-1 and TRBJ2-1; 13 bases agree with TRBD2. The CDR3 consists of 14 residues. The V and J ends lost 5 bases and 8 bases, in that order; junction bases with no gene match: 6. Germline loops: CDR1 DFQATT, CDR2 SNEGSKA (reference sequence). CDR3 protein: CSALWTSGSYEQFF. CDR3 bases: TGCAGTGCTCTCTGGACTAGCGGGAGTTATGAGCAGTTCTTC.

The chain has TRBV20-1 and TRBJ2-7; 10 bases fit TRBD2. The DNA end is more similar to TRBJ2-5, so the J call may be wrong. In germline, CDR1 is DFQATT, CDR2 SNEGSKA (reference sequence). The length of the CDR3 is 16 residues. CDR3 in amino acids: CSAREFLAGAIETQYF. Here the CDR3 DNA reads TGCAGTGCTAGAGAGTTTCTAGCGGGAGCAATAGAGACCCAGTACTTC.

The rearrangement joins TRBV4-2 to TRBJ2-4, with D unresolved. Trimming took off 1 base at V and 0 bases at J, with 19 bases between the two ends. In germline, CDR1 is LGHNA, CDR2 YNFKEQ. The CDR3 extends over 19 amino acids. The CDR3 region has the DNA TGTGCCAGCAGCCAAGTACCACTCTCGGGTGGAGTAGCCAAAAACATTCAGTACTTC. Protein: CASSQVPLSGGVAKNIQYF.

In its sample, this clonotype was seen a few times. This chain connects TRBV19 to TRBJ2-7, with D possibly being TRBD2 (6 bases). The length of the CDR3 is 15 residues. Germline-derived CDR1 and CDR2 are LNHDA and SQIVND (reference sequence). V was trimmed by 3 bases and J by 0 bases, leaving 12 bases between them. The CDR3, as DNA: TGTGCCAGTAGTATGAGCGGGTTGGGCTCCTACGAGCAGTACTTC. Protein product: CASSMSGLGSYEQYF.

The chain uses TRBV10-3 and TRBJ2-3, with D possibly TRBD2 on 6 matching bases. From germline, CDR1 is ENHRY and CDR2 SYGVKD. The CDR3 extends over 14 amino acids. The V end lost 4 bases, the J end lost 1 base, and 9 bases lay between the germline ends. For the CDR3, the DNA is TGTGCCATCAGTGTGGCTAGCGGCACAGATACGCAGTATTTT. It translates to CAISVASGTDTQYF.

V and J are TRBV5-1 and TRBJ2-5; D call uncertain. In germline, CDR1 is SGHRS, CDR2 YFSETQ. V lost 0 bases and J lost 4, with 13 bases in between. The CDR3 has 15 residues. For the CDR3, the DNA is TGCGCCAGCAGCTTGGCCTTAGGTCATGGAGAGACCCAGTACTTC. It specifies CASSLALGHGETQYF.

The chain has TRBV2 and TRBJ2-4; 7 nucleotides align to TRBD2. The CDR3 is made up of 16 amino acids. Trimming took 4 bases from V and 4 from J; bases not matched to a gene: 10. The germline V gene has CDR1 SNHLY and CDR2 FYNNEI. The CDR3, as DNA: TGTGCCAGCAGTGTCTATCCGTCGGGGGGTAAAAACATTCAGTACTTC. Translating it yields CASSVYPSGGKNIQYF.

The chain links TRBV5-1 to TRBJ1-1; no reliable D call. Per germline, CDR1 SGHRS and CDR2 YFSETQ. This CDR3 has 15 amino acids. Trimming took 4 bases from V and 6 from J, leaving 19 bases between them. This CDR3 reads CASSPDRLRVAEAFF. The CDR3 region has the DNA TGCGCCAGCAGCCCCGACCGATTACGAGTGGCTGAAGCTTTCTTT.

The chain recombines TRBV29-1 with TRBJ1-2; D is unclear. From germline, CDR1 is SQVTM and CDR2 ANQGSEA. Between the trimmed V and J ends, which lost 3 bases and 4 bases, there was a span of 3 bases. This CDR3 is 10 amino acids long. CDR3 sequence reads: CSVDAYGYTF. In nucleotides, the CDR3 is TGCAGCGTTGACGCCTATGGCTACACCTTC.

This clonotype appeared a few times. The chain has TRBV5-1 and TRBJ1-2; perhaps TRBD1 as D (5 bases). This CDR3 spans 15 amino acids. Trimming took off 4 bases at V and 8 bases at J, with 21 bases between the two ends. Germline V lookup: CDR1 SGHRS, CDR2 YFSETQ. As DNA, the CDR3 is TGCGCCAGCAGCACTGGGACGAATCCTGCTCTCGGCTACACCTTC. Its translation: CASSTGTNPALGYTF.

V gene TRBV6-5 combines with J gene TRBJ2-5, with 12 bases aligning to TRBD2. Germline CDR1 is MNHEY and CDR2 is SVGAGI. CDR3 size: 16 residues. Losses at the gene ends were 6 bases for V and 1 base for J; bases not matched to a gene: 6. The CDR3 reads CASRGGLAGIQETQYF. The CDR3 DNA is TGTGCCAGCAGAGGGGGACTAGCGGGTATCCAAGAGACCCAGTACTTC.